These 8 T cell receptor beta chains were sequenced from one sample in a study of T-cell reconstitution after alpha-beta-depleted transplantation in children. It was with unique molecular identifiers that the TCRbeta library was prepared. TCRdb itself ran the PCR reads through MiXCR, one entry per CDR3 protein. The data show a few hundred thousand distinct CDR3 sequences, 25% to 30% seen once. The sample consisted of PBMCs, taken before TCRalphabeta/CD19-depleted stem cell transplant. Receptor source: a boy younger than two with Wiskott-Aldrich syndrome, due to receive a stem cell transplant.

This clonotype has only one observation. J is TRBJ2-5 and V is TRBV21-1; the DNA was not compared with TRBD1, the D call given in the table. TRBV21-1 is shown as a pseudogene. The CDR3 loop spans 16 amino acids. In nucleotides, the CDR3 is TGTGCCAGCAGCAAAGTTGCAGGGGCGGGTTGGGAGACCCAGTACTTC. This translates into CASSKVAGAGWETQYF.

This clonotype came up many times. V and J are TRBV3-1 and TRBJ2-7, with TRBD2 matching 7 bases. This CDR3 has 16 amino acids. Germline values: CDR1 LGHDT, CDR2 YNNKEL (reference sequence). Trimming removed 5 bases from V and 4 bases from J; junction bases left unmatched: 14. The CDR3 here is CASSSTRASGLYEQYF. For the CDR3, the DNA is TGTGCCAGCAGCAGCACTCGGGCTAGCGGCCTTTACGAGCAGTACTTC.

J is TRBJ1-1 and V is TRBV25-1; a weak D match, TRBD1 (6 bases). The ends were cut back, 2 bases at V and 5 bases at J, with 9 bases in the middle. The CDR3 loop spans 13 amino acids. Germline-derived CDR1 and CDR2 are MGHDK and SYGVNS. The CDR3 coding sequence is TGTGCCAGCAGTGAAAGGGGGGGAACTGAAGCTTTCTTT. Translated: CASSERGGTEAFF.

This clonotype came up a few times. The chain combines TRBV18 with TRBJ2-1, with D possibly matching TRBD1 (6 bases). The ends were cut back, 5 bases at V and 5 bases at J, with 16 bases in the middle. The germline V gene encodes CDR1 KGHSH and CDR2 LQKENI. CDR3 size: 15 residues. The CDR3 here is CASSAGVFGNNEQFF. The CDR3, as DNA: TGTGCCAGCTCAGCAGGGGTCTTTGGGAACAATGAGCAGTTCTTC. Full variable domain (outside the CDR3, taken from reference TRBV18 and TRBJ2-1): NAGVMQNPRHLVRRRGQEARLRCSPMKGHSHVYWYRQLPEEGLKFMVYLQKENIIDESGMPKERFSAEFPKEGPSILRIQQVVRGDSAAYFCASSAGVFGNNEQFFGPGTRLTVL.

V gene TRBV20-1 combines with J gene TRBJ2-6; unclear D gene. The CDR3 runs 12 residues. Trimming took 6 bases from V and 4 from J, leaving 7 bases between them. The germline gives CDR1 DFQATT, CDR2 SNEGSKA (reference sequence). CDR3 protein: CSAVGGANVLTF. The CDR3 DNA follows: TGCAGTGCCGTGGGCGGGGCCAACGTCCTGACTTTC.

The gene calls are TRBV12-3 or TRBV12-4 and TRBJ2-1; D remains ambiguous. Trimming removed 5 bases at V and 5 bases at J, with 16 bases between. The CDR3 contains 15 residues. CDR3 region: CASSPRPIENNEQFF. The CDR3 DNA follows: TGTGCCAGCAGTCCCCGACCTATCGAAAACAATGAGCAGTTCTTC.

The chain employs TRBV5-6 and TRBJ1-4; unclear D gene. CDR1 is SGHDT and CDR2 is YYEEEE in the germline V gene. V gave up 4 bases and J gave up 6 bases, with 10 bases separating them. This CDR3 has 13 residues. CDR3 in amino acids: CASSIGLDEKLFF. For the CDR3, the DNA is TGTGCCAGCAGCATCGGACTCGATGAAAAACTGTTTTTT.

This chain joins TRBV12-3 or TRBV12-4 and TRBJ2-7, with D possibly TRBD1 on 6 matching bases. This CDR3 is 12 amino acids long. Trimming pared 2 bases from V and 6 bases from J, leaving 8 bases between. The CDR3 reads CASSLNRAEQYF. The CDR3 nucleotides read TGTGCCAGCAGTTTAAACAGGGCCGAGCAGTACTTC.